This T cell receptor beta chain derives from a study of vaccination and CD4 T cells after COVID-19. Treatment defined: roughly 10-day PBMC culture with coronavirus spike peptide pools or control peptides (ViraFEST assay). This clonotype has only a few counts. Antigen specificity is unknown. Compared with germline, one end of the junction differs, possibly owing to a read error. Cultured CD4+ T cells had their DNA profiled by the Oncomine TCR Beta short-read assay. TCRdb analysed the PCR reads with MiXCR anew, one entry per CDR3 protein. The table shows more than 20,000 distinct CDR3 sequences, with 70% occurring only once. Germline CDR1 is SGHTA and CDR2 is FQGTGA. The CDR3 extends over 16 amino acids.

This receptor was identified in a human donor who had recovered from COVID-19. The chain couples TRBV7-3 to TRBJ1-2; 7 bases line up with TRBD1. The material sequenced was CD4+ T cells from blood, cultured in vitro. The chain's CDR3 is CASSLEGGQTGYDYTF. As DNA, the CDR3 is TGTGCCAGCAGCTTAGAAGGGGGACAGACCGGCTATGACTACACCTTC.